This TCR beta chain was sequenced for a study of control samples from healthy donors and cancer patients. The CDR3 is 17 residues long. The germline gives CDR1 KGHDR, CDR2 SFDVKD. Trimming removed 3 bases from V and 5 bases from J; junction bases left unmatched: 9. Libraries were prepared by immunoSEQ multiplex PCR; TCRdb keeps only in-frame clonotypes and omits some of them. There are 75,000 to 95,000 clones in the sample; about 92% occur only once, and around 1.4% lies in the top ten. Sequenced: blood. The rearrangement uses TRBV24-1 and TRBJ2-1, with 10 bases matching TRBD1. This receptor was identified in a woman aged 25 to 39 in good health. This CDR3 reads CATSDPPGTGVNNEQFF. The DNA of the CDR3 is TGTGCCACCAGTGATCCACCCGGGACAGGGGTTAACAATGAGCAGTTCTTC.